The 27 T cell receptor beta chains below come from one sample, sequenced in a study of blood T cell repertoires in COVID-19. Clones were read by immunoSEQ multiplex PCR, and TCRdb kept only the in-frame ones, dropping some. The table records more than 200,000 clones, roughly four fifths of them present only once. Sequenced material: peripheral blood. These receptors came from a man of 80 years or more with acute or convalescent COVID-19.

This clone is a singleton in its sample. The chain is built from TRBV30 and TRBJ2-4; the D gene is possibly TRBD1 (7 bases). The CDR3 is 15 amino acids. Germline CDR1 and CDR2: GTSNPN and SVGIG (reference sequence). Trimming stripped 6 bases from V and 3 bases from J, with 18 bases between. In nucleotides, the CDR3 is TGTGCCTGTAACCGCCAGGGGGGTGGCAAAAACATTCAGTACTTC. Protein: CACNRQGGGKNIQYF.

This chain joins TRBV18 and TRBJ2-1, with D unclear. The CDR3 contains 13 residues. The V gene lost 3 bases and the J gene lost 5 bases, with 8 bases spanning the gap. Germline V lookup: CDR1 KGHSH, CDR2 LQKENI. In DNA form, the CDR3 reads TGTGCCAGCTCACCGTATCAGGACAATGAGCAGTTCTTC. Protein product: CASSPYQDNEQFF.

CDR3 region: CASSSVEGSRTGELFF. The CDR3, as DNA: TGTGCCAGCAGCTCCGTGGAGGGTTCTAGGACCGGGGAGCTGTTTTTT. J is TRBJ2-2 and V is TRBV7-6; D perhaps matches TRBD2 (6 bases). CDR3 length: 16 residues. Germline V gives CDR1 SGHVS, CDR2 FNYEAQ. The V end was cut by 4 bases, the J end by 5 bases, with 17 bases between.

This chain connects TRBV6-5 to TRBJ2-7; 10 nucleotides align to TRBD1. The J segment lost 4 bases and the V segment lost 8 bases, leaving 11 bases of the junction unmatched. The CDR3 consists of 15 residues. Germline CDR1 and CDR2: MNHEY and SVGAGI. This chain's CDR3 is CASLYSGTGVYEQYF. In DNA form, the CDR3 reads TGTGCCAGCCTTTACTCCGGGACAGGGGTTTACGAGCAGTACTTC.

This chain links TRBV24-1 with TRBJ1-3, with D unresolved. Germline CDR1 is KGHDR and CDR2 is SFDVKD. This CDR3 region has 16 residues. V lost 3 bases, J lost 4 bases, and 15 bases lay in between. The DNA for the CDR3 is TGTGCCACCAGTGATGGCCGGACTCAGAAGGGAAACACCATATATTTT. Translation: CATSDGRTQKGNTIYF.

The chain employs TRBV19 and TRBJ2-5; 7 bases map to TRBD1. The CDR3 length is 17 residues. V shed 3 bases, J shed 4 bases, and the junction held 14 bases outside the gene matches. Germline V gene lookup returns CDR1 LNHDA and CDR2 SQIVND (reference sequence). The CDR3 DNA reads as TGTGCCAGTAGTATGTCGTCCGTTCGGGCAGGGGGAGAGACCCAGTACTTC. Encoded protein: CASSMSSVRAGGETQYF. Full variable domain (missing parts from reference TRBV19 and TRBJ2-5): DGGITQSPKYLFRKEGQNVTLSCEQNLNHDAMYWYRQDPGQGLRLIYYSQIVNDFQKGDIAEGYSVSREKKESFPLTVTSAQKNPTAFYLCASSMSSVRAGGETQYFGPGTRLLVL.

The chain recombines TRBV5-5 with TRBJ1-4, with D perhaps TRBD1 (5 bases). The germline V and J ends were trimmed by 2 bases and 4 bases, with 9 bases remaining between them. This CDR3 region has 14 residues. The V gene's germline CDR1 is SGHKS and CDR2 YYEKEE (reference sequence). CDR3 sequence (DNA): TGTGCCAGCAGCTTAGGCAGGGTTAATGAAAAACTGTTTTTT. Translated: CASSLGRVNEKLFF.

The chain is built from TRBV3-1 (or the pseudogene TRBV3-2) and TRBJ1-1, with a possible D match to TRBD1 (5 bases). Trimming removed 0 bases from V and 1 base from J, with 12 bases in between. CDR1 and CDR2 (germline): LGHDT, YNNKEL (reference sequence). This CDR3 has 16 amino acids. CDR3 in amino acids: CASSQDPWGGNTEAFF. CDR3 DNA: TGTGCCAGCAGCCAAGATCCTTGGGGCGGGAACACTGAAGCTTTCTTT.

The genes are TRBV28 and TRBJ2-4; TRBD2 might be the D (5 bases). The CDR3 totals 16 residues. Germline loops: CDR1 MDHEN, CDR2 SYDVKM. V was clipped by 6 bases and J by 0 bases, with 15 bases between them. CDR3 nucleotide sequence: TGTGCCAGCAGCCGTACGGGATTCCTAGCCAAAAACATTCAGTACTTC. Its protein is CASSRTGFLAKNIQYF.

The V gene is TRBV7-9, the J gene TRBJ2-7; 10 positions match TRBD2. V gave up 2 bases and J gave up 6 bases; unmatched junction bases: 7. The V gene's germline CDR1 is SEHNR and CDR2 FQNEAQ (reference sequence). This CDR3 spans 15 amino acids. CDR3 DNA sequence: TGTGCCAGCAGCTTAAGCTCCGGGACTAGCGCCGAGCAGTACTTC. Its protein product is CASSLSSGTSAEQYF. The variable domain in full, with the rest retrieved from reference TRBV7-9 and TRBJ2-7, is DTGVSQNPRHKITKRGQNVTFRCDPISEHNRLYWYRQTLGQGPEFLTYFQNEAQLEKSRLLSDRFSAERPKGSFSTLEIQRTEQGDSAMYLCASSLSSGTSAEQYFGPGTRLTVT.

The gene calls are TRBV24-1 and TRBJ2-2; D is undetermined. The V and J ends lost 6 bases and 7 bases respectively, with 5 bases between them. Per the germline V gene, CDR1 is KGHDR and CDR2 is SFDVKD. The CDR3 length is 11 residues. The CDR3 loop reads CATSRVGELFF. CDR3 in DNA: TGTGCCACCAGTCGTGTCGGGGAGCTGTTTTTT.

This clone occurred many times. This chain joins TRBV2 and TRBJ1-2; D might be TRBD1 (5 bases). The CDR3 covers 14 residues. Germline V CDR1 and CDR2: SNHLY, FYNNEI. The V and J ends lost 4 bases and 7 bases respectively, with 16 bases between them. DNA for the CDR3: TGTGCCAGCAGTGTGACAGTAGCAGGCGGTGGCTACACCTTC. Its protein product is CASSVTVAGGGYTF.

J is TRBJ2-7 and V is TRBV28; 7 bases align to TRBD1. The CDR3 covers 15 residues. The V segment lost 7 bases and the J segment 3 bases; nucleotides outside the gene matches: 12. The V gene's germline CDR1 is MDHEN and CDR2 SYDVKM. CDR3 amino acids: CASTSRPGQIYEQYF. As DNA, the CDR3 is TGTGCCAGCACGTCAAGACCGGGACAGATCTACGAGCAGTACTTC.

This rearrangement joins TRBV9 to TRBJ1-4; no definite D call. The CDR3 has 14 residues. Germline-derived CDR1 and CDR2 are SGDLS and YYNGEE. The V gene lost 1 base and the J gene lost 2 bases, with 6 bases spanning the gap. The CDR3 region is CASSVTPTNEKLFF. CDR3 sequence (DNA): TGTGCCAGCAGCGTAACTCCCACTAATGAAAAACTGTTTTTT.

The CDR3 loop is CASSGQGARGGELFF. CDR3 sequence (DNA): TGTGCCAGCAGTGGACAGGGGGCCCGTGGTGGGGAGCTGTTTTTT. The J gene is TRBJ2-2, the V gene TRBV6-6, with 11 nucleotides matching TRBD1. Per the germline V gene, CDR1 is MNHNY and CDR2 is SVGAGI (reference sequence). V shed 5 bases, J shed 8 bases, and the junction held 7 bases outside the gene matches. This CDR3 comprises 15 residues.

This chain links TRBV2 with TRBJ2-7, with D possibly being TRBD1 (6 bases). The CDR3 extends over 14 amino acids. Trimming took 7 bases from V and 3 from J, leaving 16 bases between them. Germline lookup yields CDR1 SNHLY and CDR2 FYNNEI. CDR3 nucleotide sequence: TGTGCCAGCATCGTCCGGGACACAGGCTACGAGCAGTACTTC. Translation gives CASIVRDTGYEQYF.

The chain joins TRBV19 to TRBJ1-5, with TRBD1 as a possible D gene (5 bases). This CDR3 is 15 amino acids long. V shed 1 base and J shed 3 bases, with 10 bases lying between them. CDR1 and CDR2 (germline): LNHDA, SQIVND (reference sequence). CDR3 sequence: CASSIGRRVNQPQHF. The CDR3 DNA follows: TGTGCCAGTAGTATAGGCCGCAGGGTCAATCAGCCCCAGCATTTT.

The CDR3 protein is CASSAGGAYNEQFF. The CDR3 DNA reads TGTGCCAGTTCAGCGGGAGGAGCCTACAATGAGCAGTTCTTC. V and J are TRBV18 and TRBJ2-1, with 9 bases identical to TRBD2. The CDR3 runs 14 residues. V lost 9 bases and J lost 2; bases outside the gene matches: 5. Per germline, CDR1 KGHSH and CDR2 LQKENI.

The chain couples TRBV27 to TRBJ1-5, with 8 bases identical to TRBD1. V shed 5 bases, J shed 3 bases, and the junction held 6 bases outside the gene matches. Germline V gene lookup returns CDR1 MNHEY and CDR2 SMNVEV (reference sequence). The CDR3 has 15 residues. The CDR3 protein is CASSPRQGSNQPQHF. DNA of the CDR3: TGTGCCAGCAGTCCCAGACAGGGGTCCAATCAGCCCCAGCATTTT.

The V call is TRBV2, the J call TRBJ1-1, with D unresolved. This CDR3 is built from 16 residues. Trimming stripped 6 bases from V and 1 base from J, with 18 bases between. Germline V gene lookup returns CDR1 SNHLY and CDR2 FYNNEI. The chain's CDR3 is CASSAERSHRNTEAFF. For the CDR3, the DNA is TGTGCCAGCAGCGCCGAGAGGTCCCATAGGAACACTGAAGCTTTCTTT.

The V and J genes are TRBV29-1 and TRBJ1-1; perhaps TRBD1 as D (6 bases). Per the germline V gene, CDR1 is SQVTM and CDR2 is ANQGSEA. CDR3 length: 14 amino acids. With 5 bases removed from V and 1 base from J, the gap between germline ends came to 14 bases. The CDR3 nucleotides read TGCAGCGTTTCAAAGACGGACAGGAACACTGAAGCTTTCTTT. Translating gives CSVSKTDRNTEAFF. Filled out from reference TRBV29-1 and TRBJ1-1, the complete variable domain reads SAVISQKPSRDICQRGTSLTIQCQVDSQVTMMFWYRQQPGQSLTLIATANQGSEATYESGFVIDKFPISRPNLTFSTLTVSNMSPEDSSIYLCSVSKTDRNTEAFFGQGTRLTVV.

V and J are TRBV19 and TRBJ2-7, with D tentatively TRBD1 (6 bases). Germline V gene data show CDR1 as LNHDA and CDR2 as SQIVND (reference sequence). V was shortened by 4 bases and J by 4 bases, with 17 bases between the two germline ends. The CDR3 totals 15 residues. The CDR3 bases are TGTGCCAGTAGTAACGTTTGGTCAGGGGTTTACGAGCAGTACTTC. This codes for CASSNVWSGVYEQYF.

This chain joins TRBV13 and TRBJ2-7, with TRBD2 matching 14 bases. The CDR3 extends over 17 amino acids. V shed 4 bases, J shed 0 bases, and the junction held 5 bases outside the gene matches. In germline, CDR1 is PRHDT, CDR2 FYEKMQ (reference sequence). CDR3 sequence reads: CASSSRGLAGGSYEQYF. The CDR3 DNA reads TGTGCCAGCAGCTCCCGCGGACTAGCGGGGGGCTCCTACGAGCAGTACTTC.

V is TRBV5-6 and J is TRBJ2-7; perhaps TRBD2 as D (6 bases). The V end lost 3 bases, the J end lost 2 bases, and 9 bases lay between the germline ends. Germline lookup yields CDR1 SGHDT and CDR2 YYEEEE. This CDR3 region has 13 residues. CDR3 loop: CASSWGETYEQYF. CDR3 DNA: TGTGCCAGCAGCTGGGGGGAGACCTACGAGCAGTACTTC.

The J gene is TRBJ1-2, the V gene TRBV5-1; 8 nucleotides align to TRBD1. CDR1 is SGHRS, CDR2 YFSETQ, per germline. This CDR3 contains 16 residues. V lost 4 bases to trimming and J lost 4 bases; unmatched junction nucleotides: 12. CDR3 amino acids: CASSPTGGLRSYGYTF. The DNA of the CDR3 is TGCGCCAGCAGCCCCACAGGGGGTCTTCGCTCCTATGGCTACACCTTC.

Comment on this clone: This specimen includes other DNA sequences encoding the same CDR3. The rearrangement uses TRBV5-6 and TRBJ2-7; D is perhaps TRBD2 (5 bases). Trimming cost V 0 bases and J 1 base, with 17 bases left between them. The CDR3 consists of 17 residues. The germline gives CDR1 SGHDT, CDR2 YYEEEE. In DNA form, the CDR3 reads TGTGCCAGCAGCTTGGCGACTAAATACCCTTATTCCTACGAGCAGTACTTC. As protein: CASSLATKYPYSYEQYF.

V is TRBV6-5 and J is TRBJ2-1, with 10 nucleotides matching TRBD2. V shed 5 bases, J shed 2 bases, and the junction held 3 bases outside the gene matches. CDR1 and CDR2 from the germline V gene are MNHEY and SVGAGI. The CDR3 length is 15 residues. CDR3 DNA sequence: TGTGCCAGCAGTACAACTAGCGGGACCTACAATGAGCAGTTCTTC. Translation: CASSTTSGTYNEQFF.